A single sample gave rise to the 12 T cell receptor beta chains below, sequenced in a study of post-analysis software for immune sequencing data. Study-wide findings and caveats: Compared with controls, patients had more of about 5 TRBV segments, including TRBV5-6, TRBV5-1 and TRBV20-1.

These receptors are not linked to any known antigen. Unique molecular identifiers were present in the TCR beta cDNA libraries. TCRdb re-analysed the PCR reads in MiXCR, keeping a single row per CDR3 protein. This table has hundreds of thousands of distinct CDR3 sequences, roughly two fifths appearing once. Sequencing was performed on blood. These receptors were obtained from a girl aged 10 to 17 with multiple sclerosis.

This clonotype appeared once. The rearrangement uses TRBV5-1 and TRBJ1-5; TRBD1 aligns across 10 bases. Looked up from germline, CDR1 is SGHRS and CDR2 is YFSETQ. V shed 2 bases, J shed 7 bases, and the junction held 12 bases outside the gene matches. CDR3 length: 17 residues. The CDR3: CASSLTPGQGSGQPQHF. In DNA form, the CDR3 reads TGCGCCAGCAGCTTAACCCCGGGACAGGGGTCGGGACAGCCCCAGCATTTT.

V usage is TRBV12-3 or TRBV12-4 and J usage is TRBJ2-3; 7 positions agree with TRBD2. CDR3 length equals 16 residues. V gave up 5 bases and J gave up 1 base; unmatched junction bases: 9. The CDR3 region has the DNA TGTGCCAGCAGTGTCGGTCGGGGGGAACGCACAGATACGCAGTATTTT. This gives the protein CASSVGRGERTDTQYF.

The rearrangement joins TRBV2 to TRBJ2-5; a possible D gene is TRBD2 (6 bases). Trimming left V 7 bases short and J 6 bases short, with 9 bases between. The CDR3 consists of 11 residues. The germline V gene encodes CDR1 SNHLY and CDR2 FYNNEI. The DNA for the CDR3 is TGTGCCAGCAAGGAGGGGAAGACCCAGTACTTC. This encodes CASKEGKTQYF.

This chain's CDR3 is CSARAAGSRGANVLTF. The DNA for the CDR3 is TGCAGTGCTAGGGCAGCAGGGTCGCGCGGGGCCAACGTCCTGACTTTC. J is TRBJ2-6 and V is TRBV20-1; tentatively, D is TRBD1 (5 bases). There are 16 residues in the CDR3. Per germline, CDR1 DFQATT and CDR2 SNEGSKA (reference sequence). The V end was cut by 3 bases, the J end by 4 bases, with 16 bases between.

This chain connects TRBV5-1 to TRBJ2-1, with 9 bases aligning to TRBD2. The germline V gene has CDR1 SGHRS and CDR2 YFSETQ. Trimming removed 4 bases from V and 9 bases from J; junction bases left unmatched: 14. The CDR3 has 16 residues. The CDR3 here is CASSGSGGTIRLEQFF. CDR3 nucleotide sequence: TGCGCCAGCAGCGGCAGCGGGGGGACCATACGGCTTGAGCAGTTCTTC.

This chain links TRBV20-1 with TRBJ2-1; 15 bases fit TRBD2. Germline loops: CDR1 DFQATT, CDR2 SNEGSKA (reference sequence). This CDR3 region has 15 residues. Trimming cost V 1 base and J 12 bases; bases outside gene matches: 7. The CDR3 is CSARGSPGLAGGQFF. Written as DNA, the CDR3 is TGCAGTGCTAGAGGGTCCCCGGGACTAGCGGGGGGGCAGTTCTTC.

The rearrangement links TRBV7-6 to TRBJ2-6; D not certain. The CDR3 spans 18 residues. Germline V gene sequence: CDR1 SGHVS, CDR2 FNYEAQ. V was trimmed by 1 base and J by 5 bases, leaving 18 bases between them. The CDR3 bases are TGTGCCAGCAGCTTAGGGGCAGCCACGGACCGCTGGGCCAACGTCCTGACTTTC. Its translation is CASSLGAATDRWANVLTF. The complete variable domain, with remaining parts taken from reference TRBV7-6 and TRBJ2-6, reads GAGVSQSPRYKVTKRGQDVALRCDPISGHVSLYWYRQALGQGPEFLTYFNYEAQQDKSGLPNDRFSAERPEGSISTLTIQRTEQRDSAMYRCASSLGAATDRWANVLTFGAGSRLTVL.

A few counts support this clonotype. The chain joins TRBV10-3 to TRBJ2-1, with 10 bases identical to TRBD2. Germline CDR1 ENHRY, CDR2 SYGVKD. The CDR3 consists of 15 residues. The junction had 2 bases not matched to a gene; V was cut back by 2 bases and J by 4 bases. The CDR3 region is CAISESGGAYNEQFF. The CDR3 region has the DNA TGTGCCATCAGTGAGAGCGGGGGGGCGTACAATGAGCAGTTCTTC.

The gene calls are TRBV6-2 or TRBV6-3 and TRBJ2-5, with 8 bases that match TRBD1. With V trimmed by 7 bases and J by 2 bases, 12 bases remained unmatched. This CDR3 spans 16 amino acids. Germline CDR1 is MNHEY and CDR2 is SVGEGT. CDR3: CASTPNSGTGQETQYF. As DNA, the CDR3 is TGTGCCAGCACCCCCAACTCGGGGACAGGTCAAGAGACCCAGTACTTC.

This clonotype was observed a few times. V gene TRBV5-1 combines with J gene TRBJ2-1; D remains unclear. Germline V lookup: CDR1 SGHRS, CDR2 YFSETQ. Trimming pared 3 bases from V and 8 bases from J, leaving 6 bases between. The CDR3 sequence is 11 residues long. The CDR3, as DNA: TGCGCCAGCAGCTGGGATTATGAGCAGTTCTTC. This translates into CASSWDYEQFF.

This clonotype was detected many times. This rearrangement joins TRBV9 to TRBJ1-2; D remains ambiguous. The CDR3 has 15 residues. Germline V lookup: CDR1 SGDLS, CDR2 YYNGEE. The V and J ends lost 2 bases and 2 bases respectively, with 13 bases between them. DNA for the CDR3: TGTGCCAGCAGCGTCGGGCCCCCGGGCAACTATGGCTACACCTTC. It codes for CASSVGPPGNYGYTF.

This clonotype was picked up a small number of times. The CDR3: CASSVDWDQSYEQYF. In nucleotides, the CDR3 is TGTGCCAGCAGCGTAGATTGGGACCAGTCCTACGAGCAGTACTTC. This chain connects TRBV9 to TRBJ2-7, with D perhaps TRBD1 or TRBD2 (5 bases each). V was shortened by 0 bases and J by 1 base, with 11 bases between the two germline ends. Germline values: CDR1 SGDLS, CDR2 YYNGEE. CDR3 length equals 15 residues.